Listed below are T cell receptor beta chains from one sample, sequenced in a study of shared clonotypes between healthy human individuals. TCRdb's copy holds only in-frame clones and misses some; the assay was immunoSEQ multiplex PCR. The table includes 2 million to 2.5 million clones, 92% detected once. Specimen: naive CD4+ T cells from PBMCs. These receptor sequences come from a man between 18 and 29 years old in good health. Some clones in this sample may be carry-over from other donors' samples. The CDR3 runs from the conserved cysteine through the conserved F or W. A D gene is named only where the DNA matches it firmly. Size tells how often a clone was seen (once, few, many) or the class of an expanded clone, and some rows leave it out.

>TRBV29-1|TRBJ2-1|14|NA|NA
TGCAGCGTTTCCCCACGGTTCTCCTACAATGAGCAGTTCTTC
CSVSPRFSYNEQFF
>TRBV28|TRBJ2-2|18|NA|TRBD1
TGTGCCAGCAGTTTATTTCAGGGGGCGTCTCGGAACACCGGGGAGCTGTTTTTT
CASSLFQGASRNTGELFF
>TRBV2|TRBJ2-7|14|once|NA
TGTGCCAGCGATGGGGCGGTTGTCCCCTACGAGCAGTACTTC
CASDGAVVPYEQYF
>TRBV28|TRBJ2-7|15|NA|TRBD1
TGTGCCAGCAGTTCCCGGACAGGGGGCAGGTACGAGCAGTACTTC
CASSSRTGGRYEQYF
>TRBV5-1|TRBJ2-2|14|once|NA
TGCGCCAGCAGCTTAACAGGTAGCACCGGGGAGCTGTTTTTT
CASSLTGSTGELFF
>TRBV4-3|TRBJ2-6|14|NA|NA
TGCGCCAGCAGCCAAGAAGCTGGGGCCAACGTCCTGACTTTC
CASSQEAGANVLTF
>TRBV9|TRBJ1-2|13|NA|NA
TGTGCCAGCAGCGCCTGGGGGACTGGTGGCTACACCTTC
CASSAWGTGGYTF
>TRBV6-5|TRBJ2-3|14|NA|NA
TGTGCCAGCAGGTACCTCGGTGGGGCAGATACGCAGTATTTT
CASRYLGGADTQYF
>TRBV27|TRBJ2-3|13|NA|NA
TGTGCCAGCAGTTTAACCAGCGCAGATACGCAGTATTTT
CASSLTSADTQYF
>TRBV28|TRBJ1-5|17|NA|TRBD1
TGTGCCAGCAGCTTATACCGACAGGGGGCTAGCAATCAGCCCCAGCATTTT
CASSLYRQGASNQPQHF
>TRBV27|TRBJ1-2|16|NA|NA
TGTGCCAGCAGTGGATTACTATCGGGAGGGTGGAATGGCTACACCTTC
CASSGLLSGGWNGYTF
>TRBV18|TRBJ1-2|13|NA|NA
TGTGCCAGCTCACCTCAAGCTAACTATGGCTACACCTTC
CASSPQANYGYTF
>TRBV11-2|TRBJ2-6|15|NA|NA
TGTGCCAGCAGCGAACGTTTTGCTGGGGCCAACGTCCTGACTTTC
CASSERFAGANVLTF
>TRBV7-9|TRBJ2-1|15|NA|NA
TGTGCCAGCAGCTTACGGCCCCGGGTAGGAAATGAGCAGTTCTTC
CASSLRPRVGNEQFF
>TRBV7-9|TRBJ2-5|14|NA|NA
TGTGCCAGCAGCTTAAATGTGGGATGGGAGACCCAGTACTTC
CASSLNVGWETQYF
>TRBV30|TRBJ2-5|14|NA|NA
TGTGCCTGGAGTGTCCGGGTCGGCCAAGAGACCCAGTACTTC
CAWSVRVGQETQYF
>TRBV2|TRBJ2-7|12|NA|NA
TGTGCCAGCAGTTTCACAGTGGGTGAGCAGTACTTC
CASSFTVGEQYF
>TRBV9|TRBJ2-5|13|NA|TRBD1
TGTGCCAGCAGCGTGGACAGGGAAGAGACCCAGTACTTC
CASSVDREETQYF
>TRBV7-2|TRBJ2-1|14|once|TRBD1
TGTGCCAGCACCCCGGACAGGGGCTACAATGAGCAGTTCTTC
CASTPDRGYNEQFF
>TRBV7-8|TRBJ1-5|14|NA|TRBD1
TGTGCCACCACCGCAGGGGGTACTTATCAGCCCCAGCATTTT
CATTAGGTYQPQHF
>TRBV5-4|TRBJ2-1|18|NA|TRBD2
TGTGCCAGCAGCTCCCCCGGGACTAGCGGGAGGGTAGTGGATGAGCAGTTCTTC
CASSSPGTSGRVVDEQFF
>TRBV7-9|TRBJ1-1|13|few|NA
TGTGCCAGCAGCCTGACGATGAACACTGAAGCTTTCTTT
CASSLTMNTEAFF
>TRBV2|TRBJ2-3|11|NA|NA
TGTGCCAGCAGACTCACAGATACGCAGTATTTT
CASRLTDTQYF
>TRBV18|TRBJ2-2|14|NA|NA
TGTGCCAGCTCACCAGGGACCTACACCGGGGAGCTGTTTTTT
CASSPGTYTGELFF
>TRBV29-1|TRBJ2-3|12|once|NA
TGCAGCGTTGAAATGTCGGCAGATACGCAGTATTTT
CSVEMSADTQYF
>TRBV28|TRBJ1-2|14|NA|NA
TGTGCCAGCAGTCCTCCACCGACAGTTCGCGGCTACACCTTC
CASSPPPTVRGYTF
>TRBV7-2|TRBJ2-1|15|NA|NA
TGTGCCAGCAGCTTGGAGGTTCCCTTTTACAATGAGCAGTTCTTC
CASSLEVPFYNEQFF
>TRBV28|TRBJ2-3|13|NA|NA
TGTGCCAGCAGTGCCCCTCTATTAAATACGCAGTATTTT
CASSAPLLNTQYF
>TRBV25-1|TRBJ2-7|14|NA|NA
TGTGCCAGCAGTCTCACCGGCAGCCGGTACGAGCAGTACTTC
CASSLTGSRYEQYF
>TRBV7-3|TRBJ2-2|15|NA|NA
TGTGCCAGCAGCCCTGGGGGGGCTGGCACCGGGGAGCTGTTTTTT
CASSPGGAGTGELFF
>TRBV5-1|TRBJ2-7|14|NA|NA
TGCGCCAGCAGCTTGGGGGTACCAAACTACGAGCAGTACTTC
CASSLGVPNYEQYF
>TRBV2|TRBJ2-2|14|NA|TRBD1
TGTGCCAGCAGTTTGACAGGGCGCACCGGGGAGCTGTTTTTT
CASSLTGRTGELFF